Listed below are T cell receptor beta chains from one sample, sequenced in a study of blood T cells in healthy people across ages. TCRdb used MiXCR to reprocess the 5' RACE reads, holding one entry per CDR3 protein. Here the sample spans 850,000 to 1,000,000 distinct CDR3 sequences, roughly 50% being singletons. The sequencing sample was made of blood. These receptors were taken from an older woman in good health. The CDR3 runs from the conserved cysteine through the conserved F or W.

v_gene | CDR3aa
TRBV19 | CASSARGTARSSYEQYF
TRBV6-1 | CASCLAGGLSTDTQYF
TRBV5-1 | CASSLERADTQYF
TRBV5-1 | CASSLRVVSYEQYF
TRBV20-1 | CSARVGGGGSNQPQHF
TRBV15 | CATSTNTGELFF
TRBV11-1 | CASGDSGRKNTDTQYF
TRBV29-1 | CSVEKQQETQYF
TRBV6-5 | CASSYSQVTGNEQFF
TRBV20-1 | CSASSRTASSYEQYF
TRBV29-1 | CSVEDFDMRETQYF
TRBV28 | CASSPIVGGLQETQYF
TRBV5-5 | CASSGGGRRETQYF
TRBV15 | CATSRDPDSYSEQYF
TRBV20-1 | CSAEKRGFQETQYF
TRBV14 | CASSRDSSHLTGELFF
TRBV12-3/TRBV12-4 | CAVSSLETQYF
TRBV30 | CAWSLRGAKNIQYF
TRBV9 | CASSVQGADYGYTF
TRBV6-1 | CASSQGILADTQYF
TRBV27 | CASSFGGIYNEQYF
TRBV5-6 | CASSFRLTTSNTQYF
TRBV18 | CASSLPTIGETQYF
TRBV27 | CASSLSAIYGYTF
TRBV5-4 | CASSTRGDSGANVLTF
TRBV12-3/TRBV12-4 | CASRRDFPYEQYF
TRBV5-1 | CASSRPGQGNYEQYF
TRBV3-1 | CASSQVRVGSYEQYF
TRBV28 | CASSFRTAPNEQFF
TRBV15 | CATSRDRQATNEKLFF
TRBV14 | CASSQDRQMSYEQYF
TRBV10-3 | CAIRSGTHNEQFF
TRBV20-1 | CSASWDGNQPQHF